These 21 T cell receptor beta chains came from one sample sequenced in a study of cytomegalovirus exposure and HLA in healthy donors. PCR amplification relied on 60 Vbeta primers (plus 13 Jbeta primers). Sequenced by immunoSEQ multiplex PCR; TCRdb stores in-frame clones only, minus some. The table shows roughly 100,000 clones, with roughly 83% occurring only once. Specimen: PBMCs. These receptors all stem from a man aged 35-49 years in good health and CMV-seronegative.

The V gene is TRBV7-9, the J gene TRBJ1-1, with 7 bases identical to TRBD1. The CDR3 is made up of 11 amino acids. Trimming removed 5 bases from V and 9 bases from J; junction bases left unmatched: 3. Per germline, CDR1 SEHNR and CDR2 FQNEAQ (reference sequence). The CDR3 sequence: CASSATGQAFF. The CDR3 DNA is TGTGCCAGCAGCGCGACAGGGCAAGCTTTCTTT.

This rearrangement joins TRBV4-3 to TRBJ2-1; D is perhaps TRBD1 (5 bases). Trimming left V 0 bases short and J 5 bases short, with 20 bases between. The germline gives CDR1 LGHNA, CDR2 YSLEER. The length of the CDR3 is 18 residues. The CDR3 protein is CASSQDPFDSDGHNEQFF. The CDR3 nucleotides read TGCGCCAGCAGCCAAGACCCTTTCGACAGTGACGGACACAATGAGCAGTTCTTC.

Here the CDR3 reads CASGVGGFTEAFF. The CDR3 region has the DNA TGTGCCAGCGGTGTCGGGGGATTCACTGAAGCTTTCTTT. The V call is TRBV9, the J call TRBJ1-1; possibly TRBD1 for D (5 bases). The V gene's germline CDR1 is SGDLS and CDR2 YYNGEE. The CDR3 runs 13 residues. The V gene lost 7 bases and the J gene lost 4 bases, with 14 bases spanning the gap.

V usage is TRBV27 and J usage is TRBJ2-1; 7 bases are shared with TRBD2. CDR1 and CDR2 from the germline V gene are MNHEY and SMNVEV (reference sequence). The CDR3 consists of 15 residues. V dropped 6 bases and J dropped 4; count of bases not matched to a gene: 9. The CDR3 coding sequence is TGTGCCAGCAGCCAGGCGGGGGAACGGTACAATGAGCAGTTCTTC. Its protein product is CASSQAGERYNEQFF.

V gene TRBV2 combines with J gene TRBJ2-2, with D possibly matching TRBD2 (5 bases). CDR3 size: 14 residues. The germline CDR1 and CDR2 sequences are SNHLY and FYNNEI. V was clipped by 5 bases and J by 2 bases, with 9 bases between them. The CDR3, as DNA: TGTGCCAGCAGTCCCGGGGTTAACACCGGGGAGCTGTTTTTT. This codes for CASSPGVNTGELFF.

V usage is TRBV27 and J usage is TRBJ1-1, with TRBD1 identical over 7 bases. This CDR3 is built from 15 residues. CDR1 is MNHEY, CDR2 SMNVEV, per germline (reference sequence). V shed 6 bases and J 0 bases; nucleotides not matched to a gene: 7. The CDR3 bases are TGTGCCAGCAGACAGGGGTTACCAATGAACACTGAAGCTTTCTTT. Encoded protein: CASRQGLPMNTEAFF.

The J gene is TRBJ1-6, the V gene TRBV28; weak D call: TRBD1 (6 bases). Germline V gene data show CDR1 as MDHEN and CDR2 as SYDVKM. The CDR3 has 14 residues. The V end lost 5 bases, the J end lost 11 bases, and 16 bases lay between the germline ends. CDR3 residues: CASSSQGIRTPLHF. The CDR3 DNA follows: TGTGCCAGCAGTAGTCAGGGGATTAGGACACCCCTCCACTTT.

This clone has a single count. The chain links TRBV7-9 to TRBJ2-7, with D uncertain. This CDR3 is 13 amino acids long. Germline lookup yields CDR1 SEHNR and CDR2 FQNEAQ (reference sequence). Trimming shortened V by 1 base and J by 5 bases, and 9 bases separated the two germline ends. Written as DNA, the CDR3 is TGTGCCAGCAGCTTAGGTAGTCGCGACGAGCAGTACTTC. This translates into CASSLGSRDEQYF.

The chain has TRBV7-2 and TRBJ2-3; 14 bases align to TRBD2. Losses at the gene ends were 5 bases for V and 4 bases for J; bases not matched to a gene: 5. This CDR3 spans 16 amino acids. Germline V gives CDR1 SGHTA, CDR2 FQGNSA. In DNA, the CDR3 is TGTGCCAGCAGCCCCGGGACTAGCGGGGGCCCAGATACGCAGTATTTT. Translated: CASSPGTSGGPDTQYF.

J is TRBJ1-6 and V is TRBV9; D remains unclear. V lost 1 base and J 0 bases, leaving 11 bases between the germline ends. Germline CDR1 reads SGDLS; CDR2 reads YYNGEE. The CDR3 totals 17 residues. CDR3 nucleotides: TGTGCCAGCAGCGTATTGGCACAGAGCTCCTATAATTCACCCCTCCACTTT. Its protein is CASSVLAQSSYNSPLHF.

This rearrangement joins TRBV9 to TRBJ2-5, with 12 bases identical to TRBD2. Germline CDR1 is SGDLS and CDR2 is YYNGEE. The junction had 7 bases not matched to a gene; V was cut back by 3 bases and J by 4 bases. The CDR3 contains 16 residues. The CDR3 reads CASSGPTSGGVETQYF. DNA of the CDR3: TGTGCCAGCAGCGGACCGACTAGCGGGGGAGTAGAGACCCAGTACTTC.

This rearrangement joins TRBV10-3 to TRBJ2-7, with 7 bases lining up with TRBD2. The CDR3 consists of 17 residues. V lost 0 bases to trimming and J lost 0 bases; unmatched junction nucleotides: 8. CDR1 is ENHRY and CDR2 is SYGVKD in the germline V gene. The CDR3 coding sequence is TGTGCCATCAGTGAGTCCATGGGGCGGGGGAGCTCCTACGAGCAGTACTTC. As protein: CAISESMGRGSSYEQYF.

The chain's CDR3 is CASNRDSDYEQYF. CDR3 nucleotide sequence: TGTGCCAGTAACCGGGACAGCGATTACGAGCAGTACTTC. The gene calls are TRBV7-9 and TRBJ2-7, with TRBD1 matching over 7 bases. The CDR3 contains 13 residues. V lost 9 bases and J lost 4; bases outside the gene matches: 9. From germline, CDR1 is SEHNR and CDR2 FQNEAQ (reference sequence). Full variable domain (rest looked up from reference TRBV7-9 and TRBJ2-7): DTGVSQNPRHKITKRGQNVTFRCDPISEHNRLYWYRQTLGQGPEFLTYFQNEAQLEKSRLLSDRFSAERPKGSFSTLEIQRTEQGDSAMYLCASNRDSDYEQYFGPGTRLTVT.

The genes are TRBV5-1 and TRBJ2-2; D gene unclear. The CDR3 is made up of 15 amino acids. The germline V gene encodes CDR1 SGHRS and CDR2 YFSETQ. Trimming took off 0 bases at V and 5 bases at J, with 11 bases between the two ends. CDR3 loop: CASSLDRRKTGELFF. CDR3 bases: TGCGCCAGCAGCTTGGATCGCAGAAAAACCGGGGAGCTGTTTTTT.

The chain joins TRBV9 to TRBJ1-2, with TRBD1 matching over 7 bases. With 6 bases clipped from V and 4 bases from J, the junction kept 27 bases outside the gene matches. Germline loops: CDR1 SGDLS, CDR2 YYNGEE. The CDR3 contains 20 residues. CDR3 sequence (DNA): TGTGCCAGCACCACCACAGGGGCTGGGTACGTGGAGAACCCCAGCTATGGCTACACCTTC. As protein: CASTTTGAGYVENPSYGYTF.

The chain carries TRBV7-9 and TRBJ2-1; 8 bases are shared with TRBD2. The CDR3 contains 16 residues. From germline, CDR1 is SEHNR and CDR2 FQNEAQ (reference sequence). The ends lost 4 bases at V and 8 bases at J; junction bases unmatched: 13. The CDR3 loop is CASSWGVERGRDEQFF. CDR3 DNA sequence: TGTGCCAGCAGCTGGGGGGTCGAGCGGGGGCGCGATGAGCAGTTCTTC.

This rearrangement joins TRBV11-2 to TRBJ1-1, with D unclear. In germline, CDR1 is SGHAT, CDR2 FQNNGV. CDR3 size: 13 residues. V was pared by 2 bases and J by 6 bases, with 10 bases between. CDR3 in amino acids: CASSLLVSAEAFF. CDR3 sequence (DNA): TGTGCCAGCAGCTTACTAGTATCGGCTGAAGCTTTCTTT.

This chain links TRBV7-9 with TRBJ2-5, with 9 bases identical to TRBD1. Trimming removed 3 bases from V and 3 bases from J; junction bases left unmatched: 11. The CDR3 has 17 residues. Germline V gene lookup returns CDR1 SEHNR and CDR2 FQNEAQ (reference sequence). CDR3 sequence: CASSFGLGTGREETQYF. The CDR3 DNA follows: TGTGCCAGCAGCTTTGGCCTGGGGACAGGGAGGGAAGAGACCCAGTACTTC.

This clone was found a few times. The rearrangement joins TRBV7-2 to TRBJ1-1; possible D gene TRBD1, 5 bases. This CDR3 has 12 amino acids. V lost 6 bases, J lost 4 bases, and 9 bases lay in between. Per germline, CDR1 SGHTA and CDR2 FQGNSA. CDR3 loop: CASRRGSTEAFF. Here the CDR3 DNA reads TGTGCCAGCAGGCGGGGGTCCACTGAAGCTTTCTTT.

V is TRBV9 and J is TRBJ1-1, with D possibly being TRBD1 (6 bases). The CDR3 extends over 14 amino acids. V gave up 4 bases and J gave up 0 bases, with 10 bases separating them. The V gene's germline CDR1 is SGDLS and CDR2 YYNGEE. The chain's CDR3 is CASSLTGLNTEAFF. CDR3 in DNA: TGTGCCAGCAGCCTAACAGGGTTGAACACTGAAGCTTTCTTT.

This sequence joins TRBV19 and TRBJ1-5, with 9 bases aligning to TRBD1. This CDR3 is built from 16 residues. The V gene's germline CDR1 is LNHDA and CDR2 SQIVND (reference sequence). V was clipped by 3 bases and J by 6 bases; unmatched bases: 9. The CDR3 loop is CASSISTGQGFQPQHF. The CDR3 coding sequence is TGTGCCAGTAGTATCTCCACTGGACAGGGGTTTCAGCCCCAGCATTTT.